This TCR beta chain was captured by sequencing in a study of control samples from healthy donors and cancer patients. This CDR3 is 19 amino acids long. Trimming cost V 3 bases and J 0 bases; bases outside gene matches: 13. Germline values: CDR1 LNHDA, CDR2 SQIVND (reference sequence). The assay was immunoSEQ multiplex PCR, and TCRdb's table has in-frame clones only and misses some. Of 100,000 or so clones in the sample, roughly 94% are singletons; the top ten hold roughly 2.5%. This chain connects TRBV19 to TRBJ2-2, with 7 positions matching TRBD2. This clonotype was obtained from a woman aged 18-29 years in good health. The sequenced sample was blood. CDR3 sequence reads: CASSISPFGLAANTGELFF. In DNA, the CDR3 is TGTGCCAGTAGTATCTCCCCTTTTGGGCTAGCGGCGAACACCGGGGAGCTGTTTTTT.